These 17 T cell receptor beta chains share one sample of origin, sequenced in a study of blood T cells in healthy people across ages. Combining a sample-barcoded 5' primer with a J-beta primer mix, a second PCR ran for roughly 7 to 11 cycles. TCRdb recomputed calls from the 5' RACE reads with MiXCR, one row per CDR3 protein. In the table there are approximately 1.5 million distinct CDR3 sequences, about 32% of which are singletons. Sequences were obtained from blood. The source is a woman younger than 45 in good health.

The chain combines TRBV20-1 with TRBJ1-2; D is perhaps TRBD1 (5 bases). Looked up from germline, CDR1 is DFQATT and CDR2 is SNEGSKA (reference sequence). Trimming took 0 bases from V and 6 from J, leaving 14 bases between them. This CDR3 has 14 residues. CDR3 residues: CSARDSRVRDGYTF. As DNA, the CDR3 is TGCAGTGCTAGAGATAGTAGGGTCAGGGATGGCTACACCTTC.

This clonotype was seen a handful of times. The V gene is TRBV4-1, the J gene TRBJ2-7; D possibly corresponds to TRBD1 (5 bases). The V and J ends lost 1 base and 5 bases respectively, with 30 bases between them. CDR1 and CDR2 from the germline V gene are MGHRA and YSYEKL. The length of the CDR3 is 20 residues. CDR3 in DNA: TGCGCCAGCAGCCAAGCCTCAGTGGGCAGGGATTATAAACTGATCCACGAGCAGTACTTC. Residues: CASSQASVGRDYKLIHEQYF.

CDR3 protein: CASSLTGQALNTEAFF. In DNA form, the CDR3 reads TGCGCCAGCAGCTTGACAGGACAGGCATTGAACACTGAAGCTTTCTTT. The V and J genes are TRBV5-1 and TRBJ1-1, with 7 bases identical to TRBD1. Germline loops: CDR1 SGHRS, CDR2 YFSETQ. J lost 0 bases, V lost 1 base, and 6 bases had no gene match. The CDR3 loop spans 16 amino acids.

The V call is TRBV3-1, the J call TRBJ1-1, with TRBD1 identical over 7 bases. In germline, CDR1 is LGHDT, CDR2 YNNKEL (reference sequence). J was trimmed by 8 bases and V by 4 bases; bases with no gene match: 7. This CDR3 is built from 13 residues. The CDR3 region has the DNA TGTGCCAGCAGCCCGATAGCAGGGGGGGAAGCTTTCTTT. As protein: CASSPIAGGEAFF.

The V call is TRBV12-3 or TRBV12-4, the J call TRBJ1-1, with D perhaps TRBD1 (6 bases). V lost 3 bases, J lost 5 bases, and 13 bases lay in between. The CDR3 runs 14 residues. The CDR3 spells CASSFTRTGTEAFF. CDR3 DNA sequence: TGTGCCAGCAGTTTTACCAGAACAGGGACTGAAGCTTTCTTT.

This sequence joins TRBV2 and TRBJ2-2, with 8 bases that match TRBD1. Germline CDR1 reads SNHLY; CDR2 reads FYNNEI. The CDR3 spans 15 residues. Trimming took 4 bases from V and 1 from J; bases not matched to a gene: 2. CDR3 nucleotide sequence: TGTGCCAGCAGTGGGGACAGGTGGAACACCGGGGAGCTGTTTTTT. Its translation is CASSGDRWNTGELFF.

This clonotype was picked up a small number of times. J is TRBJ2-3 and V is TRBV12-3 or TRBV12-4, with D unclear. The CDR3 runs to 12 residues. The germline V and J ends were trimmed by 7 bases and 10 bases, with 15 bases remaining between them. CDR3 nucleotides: TGTGCCAGCAACCGGGTTAGCATCTCGCAGTATTTT. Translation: CASNRVSISQYF.

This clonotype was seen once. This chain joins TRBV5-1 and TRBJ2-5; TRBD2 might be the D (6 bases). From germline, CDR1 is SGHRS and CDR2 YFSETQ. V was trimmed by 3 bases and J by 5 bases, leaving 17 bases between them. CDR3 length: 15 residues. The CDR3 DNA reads TGCGCCAGCAGCTGGCTCGCGGGATCTGAGGAGACCCAGTACTTC. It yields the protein CASSWLAGSEETQYF.

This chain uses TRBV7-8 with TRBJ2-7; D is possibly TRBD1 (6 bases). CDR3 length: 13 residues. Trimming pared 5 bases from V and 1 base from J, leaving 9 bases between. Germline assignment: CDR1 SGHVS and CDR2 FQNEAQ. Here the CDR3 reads CASSGGISYEQYF. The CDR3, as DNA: TGTGCCAGCAGCGGGGGCATATCCTACGAGCAGTACTTC.

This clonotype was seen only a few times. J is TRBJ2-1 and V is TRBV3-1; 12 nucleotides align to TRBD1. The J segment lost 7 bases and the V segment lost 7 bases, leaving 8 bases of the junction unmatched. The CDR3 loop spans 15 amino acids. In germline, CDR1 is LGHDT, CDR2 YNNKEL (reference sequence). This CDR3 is CASITGTGGRNEQFF. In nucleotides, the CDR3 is TGTGCCAGCATTACCGGGACAGGGGGCAGGAATGAGCAGTTCTTC.

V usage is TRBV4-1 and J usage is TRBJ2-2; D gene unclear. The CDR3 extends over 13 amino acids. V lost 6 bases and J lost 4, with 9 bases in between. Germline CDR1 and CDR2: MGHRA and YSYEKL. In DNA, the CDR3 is TGCGCCAGCAGGGCTACCCTCACCGGGGAGCTGTTTTTT. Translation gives CASRATLTGELFF.

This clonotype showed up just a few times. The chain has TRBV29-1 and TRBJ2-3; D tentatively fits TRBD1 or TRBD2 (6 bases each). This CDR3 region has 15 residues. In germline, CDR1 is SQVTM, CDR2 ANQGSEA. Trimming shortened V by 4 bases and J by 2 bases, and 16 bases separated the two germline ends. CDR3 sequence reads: CSVVRGTSLTDTQYF. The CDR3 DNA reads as TGCAGCGTTGTAAGGGGGACTTCCCTCACAGATACGCAGTATTTT.

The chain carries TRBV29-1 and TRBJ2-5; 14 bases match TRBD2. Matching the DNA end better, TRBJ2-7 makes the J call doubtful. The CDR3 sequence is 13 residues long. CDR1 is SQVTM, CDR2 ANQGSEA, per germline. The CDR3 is CSVRLAGGYEQYF. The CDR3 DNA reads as TGCAGCGTTCGACTAGCGGGAGGGTACGAGCAGTACTTC.

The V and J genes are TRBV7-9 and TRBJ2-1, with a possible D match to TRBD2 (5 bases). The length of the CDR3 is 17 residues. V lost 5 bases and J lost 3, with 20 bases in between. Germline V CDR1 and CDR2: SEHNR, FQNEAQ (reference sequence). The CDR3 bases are TGTGCCAGCAGCCCTCCGGTGAGGGCCTCTCTCTACAATGAGCAGTTCTTC. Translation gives CASSPPVRASLYNEQFF.

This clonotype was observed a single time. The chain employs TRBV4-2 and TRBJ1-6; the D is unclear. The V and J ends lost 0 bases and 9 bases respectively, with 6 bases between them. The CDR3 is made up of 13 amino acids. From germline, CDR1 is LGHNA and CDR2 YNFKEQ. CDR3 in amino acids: CASSQESGSPLHF. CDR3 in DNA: TGTGCCAGCAGCCAAGAGTCTGGTTCACCCCTCCACTTT.

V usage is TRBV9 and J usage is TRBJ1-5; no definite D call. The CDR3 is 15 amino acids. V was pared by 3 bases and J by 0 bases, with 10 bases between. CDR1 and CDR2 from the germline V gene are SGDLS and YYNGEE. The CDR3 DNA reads TGTGCCAGCAGCGCCACGAGTAGTAGCAATCAGCCCCAGCATTTT. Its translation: CASSATSSSNQPQHF.

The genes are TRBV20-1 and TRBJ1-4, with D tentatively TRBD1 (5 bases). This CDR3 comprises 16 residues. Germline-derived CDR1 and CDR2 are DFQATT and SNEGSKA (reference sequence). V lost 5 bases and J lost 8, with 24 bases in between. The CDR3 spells CSAGTPLRGTGEKLFF. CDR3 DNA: TGCAGTGCTGGTACCCCCCTGCGGGGCACTGGGGAAAAACTGTTTTTT.